A single sample is the source of the 19 T cell receptor beta chains below, sequenced in a study of identical twins (dated by TCRdb to about 2016). The library was produced with 5' RACE. TCRdb shows the sequencer as Illumina HiSeq 2000. The raw public reads went through TCRdb reprocessing: fastp at Q25, MiXCR clone calling, in-frame beta chains kept. Rows with one shared CDR3 protein collapse into an entry with the most common genes and DNA. Across this sample there are hundreds of thousands of distinct CDR3 sequences, with 18% seen only once. The leading ten clones occupy around 13% of the sample. The same sample was also used in a study of T cells expressing NK-cell markers.

Sequencing was carried out using PBMCs. These receptors all stem from a woman between 18 and 29 years old in good health.

The chain uses TRBV20-1 and TRBJ2-7; 7 nucleotides match TRBD1. The CDR3 contains 15 residues. Germline V gene sequence: CDR1 DFQATT, CDR2 SNEGSKA (reference sequence). V was clipped by 6 bases and J by 1 base; unmatched bases: 12. CDR3 amino acids: CSARATGSSSYEQYF. CDR3 nucleotides: TGCAGTGCGAGGGCGACAGGGAGTTCATCCTACGAGCAGTACTTC.

About this clonotype itself: An end of the junction differs from the germline gene, which may be a read error. The chain recombines TRBV20-1 with TRBJ2-5; no clear D gene. CDR3 length equals 15 residues. CDR1 is DFQATT and CDR2 is SNEGSKA in the germline V gene (reference sequence). Here the CDR3 DNA reads TGCAGTGCTAAAGGGCGACCTGAAGGCCAAGAGACCCTGTACTTC. This sequence encodes CSAKGRPEGQETLYF.

This sequence joins TRBV12-3 or TRBV12-4 and TRBJ2-1, with 7 bases matching TRBD2. This CDR3 has 14 residues. J gave up 5 bases and V 5 bases, and 6 bases lay outside the gene matches. For the CDR3, the DNA is TGTGCCAGCAGTGCGAGCGGGACGAACAATGAGCAGTTCTTC. This translates into CASSASGTNNEQFF.

This clonotype was seen a few times. V usage is TRBV5-4 and J usage is TRBJ2-1; possibly TRBD1 for D (5 bases). CDR1 SGHNT and CDR2 YYREEE come from the germline V gene (reference sequence). CDR3 length: 13 residues. V was clipped by 5 bases and J by 8 bases, with 14 bases between them. The CDR3 DNA is TGTGCCAGCAGACAACGACAGTTGGATGAGCAGTTCTTC. It is translated as CASRQRQLDEQFF.

The chain combines TRBV12-3 or TRBV12-4 with TRBJ1-1; D not resolved. There are 13 residues in the CDR3. Trimming removed 3 bases at V and 5 bases at J, with 10 bases between. CDR3 protein: CASSFLAGTEAFF. The CDR3 DNA is TGTGCCAGCAGTTTTTTAGCGGGGACTGAAGCTTTCTTT.

The sample holds one count of this clonotype. The chain couples TRBV12-3 or TRBV12-4 to TRBJ2-2; D is ambiguous. The CDR3 totals 14 residues. Trimming pared 6 bases from V and 5 bases from J, leaving 13 bases between. Written as DNA, the CDR3 is TGTGCCAGCAGCCTTGCCCGACGGACCGGGGAGCTGTTTTTT. This sequence encodes CASSLARRTGELFF.

This clonotype turned up a few times. The V call is TRBV5-6, the J call TRBJ2-7, with 9 bases aligning to TRBD1. Losses at the gene ends were 2 bases for V and 4 bases for J; bases not matched to a gene: 4. Germline CDR1 reads SGHDT; CDR2 reads YYEEEE. The CDR3 totals 14 residues. Written as DNA, the CDR3 is TGTGCCAGCAGCTTTGGGACAGGGAGATACGAGCAGTACTTC. Amino acid sequence: CASSFGTGRYEQYF.

The V call is TRBV7-2, the J call TRBJ2-5, with 14 positions matching TRBD2. Germline CDR1 reads SGHTA; CDR2 reads FQGNSA. This CDR3 is 15 amino acids long. The V gene end was trimmed by 6 bases and the J gene end by 5 bases; junction bases not matched to a gene: 5. CDR3 nucleotides: TGTGCCAGCAGTTCCCGGACTAGCGGGGGGGAGACCCAGTACTTC. Encoded protein: CASSSRTSGGETQYF.

This clonotype was observed a handful of times. The V and J genes are TRBV9 and TRBJ2-3; tentatively, D is TRBD1 (7 bases). The CDR3 is 15 residues long. Trimming removed 3 bases at V and 11 bases at J, with 22 bases between. CDR1 is SGDLS and CDR2 is YYNGEE in the germline V gene. The chain's CDR3 is CASSGGTVAGNKQYF. As DNA, the CDR3 is TGTGCCAGCAGCGGCGGGACAGTTGCTGGAAACAAGCAGTATTTT.

The chain is built from TRBV20-1 and TRBJ2-7; 7 bases are shared with TRBD1. V trimming: 7 bases; J trimming: 3 bases; junction bases outside the gene matches: 6. This CDR3 comprises 12 residues. Germline lookup yields CDR1 DFQATT and CDR2 SNEGSKA (reference sequence). Here the CDR3 DNA reads TGCAGTGTCGACAGGGTTAACTACGAGCAGTACTTC. It yields the protein CSVDRVNYEQYF.

V and J are TRBV5-1 and TRBJ1-1, with TRBD1 matching over 7 bases. The V and J ends lost 4 bases and 6 bases, in that order; junction bases with no gene match: 6. The CDR3 runs to 13 residues. Germline CDR1 reads SGHRS; CDR2 reads YFSETQ. The CDR3, as DNA: TGCGCCAGCAGCCAGACAGGGAGCCCTGAAGCTTTCTTT. Its protein product is CASSQTGSPEAFF.

This sequence joins TRBV20-1 and TRBJ2-5; 10 nucleotides match TRBD2. The CDR3 consists of 15 residues. Unmatched junction bases numbered 7, after V lost 3 bases and J lost 3 bases. Germline values: CDR1 DFQATT, CDR2 SNEGSKA (reference sequence). The CDR3 reads CSASDSGGTKETQYF. DNA of the CDR3: TGCAGTGCTAGCGATAGCGGGGGGACCAAAGAGACCCAGTACTTC.

This clonotype was recorded a few times. The genes are TRBV5-5 and TRBJ2-2; D not resolved. The CDR3 sequence is 14 residues long. Trimming took off 9 bases at V and 7 bases at J, with 19 bases between the two ends. Germline CDR1 and CDR2: SGHKS and YYEKEE (reference sequence). CDR3 loop: CATRLTTAHGELFF. The CDR3 coding sequence is TGTGCCACCAGACTCACAACGGCCCACGGGGAGCTGTTTTTT.

This clonotype was detected only a few times. The rearrangement joins TRBV27 to TRBJ2-3, with a tentative D call TRBD1 (6 bases). The ends were cut back, 10 bases at V and 0 bases at J, with 11 bases in the middle. The CDR3 runs to 13 residues. CDR1 MNHEY and CDR2 SMNVEV come from the germline V gene (reference sequence). The chain's CDR3 is CATGQMSTDTQYF. CDR3 coding DNA: TGTGCCACCGGACAGATGAGCACAGATACGCAGTATTTT.

The V and J genes are TRBV20-1 and TRBJ2-1, with D possibly TRBD1 on 5 matching bases. V shed 5 bases and J shed 4 bases, with 18 bases lying between them. This CDR3 comprises 15 residues. Germline CDR1 DFQATT, CDR2 SNEGSKA (reference sequence). CDR3 coding DNA: TGCAGTGCTCTATGGGGCAAGGGCCGATACAATGAGCAGTTCTTC. Residues: CSALWGKGRYNEQFF.

This clonotype was seen a few times. The V gene is TRBV5-1, the J gene TRBJ1-1, with a weak D call TRBD1 (5 bases). Between the trimmed V and J ends, which lost 4 bases and 1 base, there was a span of 17 bases. Germline assignment: CDR1 SGHRS and CDR2 YFSETQ. The CDR3 extends over 16 amino acids. In nucleotides, the CDR3 is TGCGCCAGCAGCCAAAAGCCAGGGTCTTCGAACACTGAAGCTTTCTTT. Translation gives CASSQKPGSSNTEAFF.

This chain joins TRBV12-3 or TRBV12-4 and TRBJ1-2; D might be TRBD1 (5 bases). V dropped 1 base and J dropped 5 bases, with 17 bases sitting between them. CDR3 length: 16 amino acids. As DNA, the CDR3 is TGTGCCAGCAGTTTAGGACCCGCGGGGGGGGAATATGGCTACACCTTC. Its translation is CASSLGPAGGEYGYTF.

A few counts support this clonotype. V gene TRBV20-1 combines with J gene TRBJ2-5, with D tentatively TRBD2 (7 bases). The germline V gene encodes CDR1 DFQATT and CDR2 SNEGSKA (reference sequence). This CDR3 is 16 amino acids long. V dropped 4 bases and J dropped 2 bases, with 20 bases sitting between them. The DNA for the CDR3 is TGCAGTGCTAAATCTCCTAGCGGAGGGGGTCAAGAGACCCAGTACTTC. Translating it yields CSAKSPSGGGQETQYF.

In its sample, this clonotype ranks as medium-sized. The chain joins TRBV30 to TRBJ2-3, with a tentative D call TRBD1 (5 bases). V lost 1 base and J 3 bases, leaving 8 bases between the germline ends. The CDR3 is made up of 13 amino acids. Looked up from germline, CDR1 is GTSNPN and CDR2 is SVGIG (reference sequence). CDR3 DNA: TGTGCCTGGAGTGAGGGGTCTACAGATACGCAGTATTTT. Protein product: CAWSEGSTDTQYF.